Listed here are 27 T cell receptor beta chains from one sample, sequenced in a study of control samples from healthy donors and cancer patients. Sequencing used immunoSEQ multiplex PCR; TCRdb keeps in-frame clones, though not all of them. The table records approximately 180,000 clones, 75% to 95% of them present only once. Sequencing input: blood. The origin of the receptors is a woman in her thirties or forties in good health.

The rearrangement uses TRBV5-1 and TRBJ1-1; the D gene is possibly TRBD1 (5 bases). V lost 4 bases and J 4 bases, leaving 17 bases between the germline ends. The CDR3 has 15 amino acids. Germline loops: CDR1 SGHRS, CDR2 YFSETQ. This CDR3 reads CASSEGEGRGTEAFF. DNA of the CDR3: TGCGCCAGCAGCGAAGGAGAGGGACGGGGCACTGAAGCTTTCTTT.

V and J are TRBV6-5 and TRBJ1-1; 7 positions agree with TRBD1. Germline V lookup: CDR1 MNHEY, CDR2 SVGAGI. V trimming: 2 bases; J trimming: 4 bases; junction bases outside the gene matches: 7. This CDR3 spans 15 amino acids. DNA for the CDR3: TGTGCCAGCAGTTACCTAAGGGGGCTCAGCACTGAAGCTTTCTTT. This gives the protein CASSYLRGLSTEAFF.

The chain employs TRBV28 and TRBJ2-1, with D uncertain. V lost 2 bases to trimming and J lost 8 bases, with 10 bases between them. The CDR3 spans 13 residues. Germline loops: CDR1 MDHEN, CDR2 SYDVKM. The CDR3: CASSLAVGDEQFF. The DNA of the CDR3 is TGTGCCAGCAGTTTAGCCGTTGGGGATGAGCAGTTCTTC.

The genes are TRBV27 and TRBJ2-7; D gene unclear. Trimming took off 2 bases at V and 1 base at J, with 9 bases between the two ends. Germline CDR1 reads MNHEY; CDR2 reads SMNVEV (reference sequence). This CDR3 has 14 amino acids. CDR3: CASSLSVSSYEQYF. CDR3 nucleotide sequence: TGTGCCAGCAGTTTAAGTGTTTCATCCTACGAGCAGTACTTC.

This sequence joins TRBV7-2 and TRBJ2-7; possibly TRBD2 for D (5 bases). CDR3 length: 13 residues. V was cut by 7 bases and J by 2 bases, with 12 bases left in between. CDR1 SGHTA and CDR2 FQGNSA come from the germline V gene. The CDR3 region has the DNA TGTGCCAGCATCAAGGACTGGGCCTACGAGCAGTACTTC. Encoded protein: CASIKDWAYEQYF.

CDR3 sequence (DNA): TGTGCCAGCACACAGGGAGATTATAATTCACCCCTCCACTTT. Its translation: CASTQGDYNSPLHF. J is TRBJ1-6 and V is TRBV7-9; perhaps TRBD1 as D (6 bases). Germline-derived CDR1 and CDR2 are SEHNR and FQNEAQ (reference sequence). The CDR3 consists of 14 residues. V lost 7 bases to trimming and J lost 4 bases, with 11 bases between them.

This CDR3 reads CASSESDRAGVYEQYF. The CDR3 DNA reads as TGCGCCAGCAGTGAGTCGGACCGAGCGGGGGTTTACGAGCAGTACTTC. The chain joins TRBV10-1 to TRBJ2-7; 8 bases are shared with TRBD2. This CDR3 comprises 16 residues. Germline V gene data show CDR1 as WNHNN and CDR2 as SYGVQD (reference sequence). The V segment lost 0 bases and the J segment 4 bases; nucleotides outside the gene matches: 8.

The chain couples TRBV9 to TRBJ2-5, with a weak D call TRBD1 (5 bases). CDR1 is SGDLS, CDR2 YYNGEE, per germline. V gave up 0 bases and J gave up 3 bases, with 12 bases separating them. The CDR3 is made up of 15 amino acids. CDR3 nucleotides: TGTGCCAGCAGCGTAGAAGGGGATTGGGAAGAGACCCAGTACTTC. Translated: CASSVEGDWEETQYF.

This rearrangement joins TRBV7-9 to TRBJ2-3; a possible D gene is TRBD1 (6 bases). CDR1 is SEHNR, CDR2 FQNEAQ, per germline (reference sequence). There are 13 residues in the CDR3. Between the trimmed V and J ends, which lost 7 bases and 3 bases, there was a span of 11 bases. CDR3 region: CASNPQGTDTQYF. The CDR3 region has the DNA TGTGCCAGCAACCCACAGGGAACAGATACGCAGTATTTT.

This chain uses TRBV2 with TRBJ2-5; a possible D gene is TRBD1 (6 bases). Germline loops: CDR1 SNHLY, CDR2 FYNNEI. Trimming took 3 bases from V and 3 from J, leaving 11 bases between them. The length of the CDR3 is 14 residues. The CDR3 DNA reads TGTGCCAGCAGTGAGCGCAGGGGTAAAGAGACCCAGTACTTC. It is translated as CASSERRGKETQYF.

The DNA of the CDR3 is TGTGCCAGCAGAAGACAGGAGTCGAACACTGAAGCTTTCTTT. Amino acid sequence: CASRRQESNTEAFF. This chain uses TRBV6-5 with TRBJ1-1, with a tentative D call TRBD1 (6 bases). Deletions cut 6 bases from V and 1 base from J, with 12 bases between. This CDR3 spans 14 amino acids. Germline CDR1 MNHEY, CDR2 SVGAGI.

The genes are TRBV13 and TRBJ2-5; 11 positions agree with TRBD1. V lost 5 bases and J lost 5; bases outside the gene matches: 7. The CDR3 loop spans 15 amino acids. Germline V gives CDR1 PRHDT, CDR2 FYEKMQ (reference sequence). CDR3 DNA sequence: TGTGCCAGCAGCGCGTCGGACAGGGGGCAGGAGACCCAGTACTTC. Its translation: CASSASDRGQETQYF.

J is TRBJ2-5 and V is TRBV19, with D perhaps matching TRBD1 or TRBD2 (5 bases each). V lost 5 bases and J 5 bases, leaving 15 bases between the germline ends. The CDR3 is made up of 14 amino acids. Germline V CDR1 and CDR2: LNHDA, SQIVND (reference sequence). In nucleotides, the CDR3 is TGTGCCAGTAGTGCGACGGGACCTCCGGAGACCCAGTACTTC. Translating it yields CASSATGPPETQYF. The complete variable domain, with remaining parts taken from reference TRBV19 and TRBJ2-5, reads DGGITQSPKYLFRKEGQNVTLSCEQNLNHDAMYWYRQDPGQGLRLIYYSQIVNDFQKGDIAEGYSVSREKKESFPLTVTSAQKNPTAFYLCASSATGPPETQYFGPGTRLLVL.

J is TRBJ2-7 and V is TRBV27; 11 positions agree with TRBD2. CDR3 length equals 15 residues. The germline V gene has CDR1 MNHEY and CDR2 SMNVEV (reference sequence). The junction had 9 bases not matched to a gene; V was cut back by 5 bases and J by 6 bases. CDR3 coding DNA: TGTGCCAGCAGTATCACTAGCGGGGGACGCCGCGAGCAGTACTTC. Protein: CASSITSGGRREQYF.

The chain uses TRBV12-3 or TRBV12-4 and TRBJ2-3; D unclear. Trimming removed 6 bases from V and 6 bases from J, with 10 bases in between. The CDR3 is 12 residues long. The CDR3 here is CASSPNADTQYF. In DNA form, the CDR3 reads TGTGCCAGCAGCCCCAACGCCGATACGCAGTATTTT.

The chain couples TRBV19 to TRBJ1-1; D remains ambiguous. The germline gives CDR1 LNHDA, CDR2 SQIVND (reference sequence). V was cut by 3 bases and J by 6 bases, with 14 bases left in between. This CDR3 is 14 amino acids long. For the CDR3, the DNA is TGTGCCAGTAGTATGTTTTGGCAGTCGGCTGAAGCTTTCTTT. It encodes CASSMFWQSAEAFF.

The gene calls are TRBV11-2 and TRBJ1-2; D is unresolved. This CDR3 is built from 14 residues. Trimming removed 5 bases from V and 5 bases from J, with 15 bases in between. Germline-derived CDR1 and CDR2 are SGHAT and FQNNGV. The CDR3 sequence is CASSPFGDTYGYTF. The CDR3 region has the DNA TGTGCCAGCAGCCCCTTCGGGGATACGTATGGCTACACCTTC.

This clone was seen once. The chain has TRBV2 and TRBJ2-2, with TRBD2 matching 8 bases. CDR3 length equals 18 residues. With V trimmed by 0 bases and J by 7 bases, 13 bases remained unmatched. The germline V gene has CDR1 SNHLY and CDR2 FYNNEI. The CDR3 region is CASSEAGFGGGSGGELFF. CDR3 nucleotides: TGTGCCAGCAGTGAAGCGGGGTTTGGCGGGGGGTCCGGCGGGGAGCTGTTTTTT.

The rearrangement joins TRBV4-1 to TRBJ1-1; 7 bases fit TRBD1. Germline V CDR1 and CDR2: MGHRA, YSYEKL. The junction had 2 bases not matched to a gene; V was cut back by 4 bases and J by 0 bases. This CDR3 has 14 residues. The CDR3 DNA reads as TGCGCCAGCAGCCCGGACAGGCTGAACACTGAAGCTTTCTTT. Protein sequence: CASSPDRLNTEAFF.

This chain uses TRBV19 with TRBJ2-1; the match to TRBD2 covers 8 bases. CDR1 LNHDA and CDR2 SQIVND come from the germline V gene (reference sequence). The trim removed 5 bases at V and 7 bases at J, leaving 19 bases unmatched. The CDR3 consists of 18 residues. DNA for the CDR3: TGTGCCAGTAGTTGGTGGCTTCCGGGACTAGGGGCTTCTAATGAGCAGTTCTTC. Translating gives CASSWWLPGLGASNEQFF.

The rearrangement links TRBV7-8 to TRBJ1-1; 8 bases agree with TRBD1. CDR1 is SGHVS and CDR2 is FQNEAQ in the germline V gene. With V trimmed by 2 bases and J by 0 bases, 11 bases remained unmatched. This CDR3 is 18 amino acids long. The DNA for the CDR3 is TGTGCCAGCAGCTTAAACCGGACAGGGCGGAGGGTGAACACTGAAGCTTTCTTT. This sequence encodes CASSLNRTGRRVNTEAFF.

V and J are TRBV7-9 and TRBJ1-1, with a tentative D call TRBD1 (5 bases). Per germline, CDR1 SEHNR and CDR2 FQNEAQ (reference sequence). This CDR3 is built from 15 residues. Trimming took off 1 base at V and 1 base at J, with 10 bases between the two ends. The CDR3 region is CASSLGAGSNTEAFF. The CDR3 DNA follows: TGTGCCAGCAGCTTAGGGGCAGGGTCGAACACTGAAGCTTTCTTT.

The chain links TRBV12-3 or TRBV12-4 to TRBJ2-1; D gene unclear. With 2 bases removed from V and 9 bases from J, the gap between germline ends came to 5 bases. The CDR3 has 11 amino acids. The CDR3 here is CASSLSVEQFF. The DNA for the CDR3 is TGTGCCAGCAGTTTATCGGTTGAGCAGTTCTTC.

The DNA of the CDR3 is TGTGCCACCAATGGGAGAACTGAAGCTTTCTTT. This encodes CATNGRTEAFF. The chain uses TRBV14 and TRBJ1-1; D call uncertain. This CDR3 spans 11 amino acids. Germline CDR1 is SGHDN and CDR2 is FVKESK. Trimming took off 10 bases at V and 5 bases at J, with 11 bases between the two ends.

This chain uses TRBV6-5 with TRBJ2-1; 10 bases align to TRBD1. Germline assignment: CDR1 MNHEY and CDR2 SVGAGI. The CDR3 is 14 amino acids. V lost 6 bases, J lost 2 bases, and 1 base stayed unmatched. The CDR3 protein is CASSGTGAYNEQFF. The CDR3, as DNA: TGTGCCAGCAGCGGGACAGGGGCCTACAATGAGCAGTTCTTC.

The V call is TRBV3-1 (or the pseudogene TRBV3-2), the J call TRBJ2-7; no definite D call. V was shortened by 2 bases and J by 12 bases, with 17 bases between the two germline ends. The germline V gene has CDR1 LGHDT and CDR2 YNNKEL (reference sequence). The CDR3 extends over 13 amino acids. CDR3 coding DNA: TGTGCCAGCAGCCAATTTGCAGGACCCCCTCTGTACTTC. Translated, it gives CASSQFAGPPLYF.

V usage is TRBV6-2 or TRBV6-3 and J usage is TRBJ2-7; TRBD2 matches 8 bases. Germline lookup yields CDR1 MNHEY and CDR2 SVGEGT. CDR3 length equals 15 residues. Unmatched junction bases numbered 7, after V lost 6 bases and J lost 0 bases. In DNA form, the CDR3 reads TGTGCCAGCAGCTCACTTGCGGGGGGCTCCTACGAGCAGTACTTC. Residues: CASSSLAGGSYEQYF.